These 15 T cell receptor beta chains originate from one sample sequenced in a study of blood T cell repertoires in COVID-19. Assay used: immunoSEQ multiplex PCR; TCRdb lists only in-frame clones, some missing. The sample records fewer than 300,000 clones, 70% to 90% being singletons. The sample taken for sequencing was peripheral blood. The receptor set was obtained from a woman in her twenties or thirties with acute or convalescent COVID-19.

The DNA for the CDR3 is TGTGCCAGTAGTAACAGGGTGGAAGATACGCAGTATTTT. Protein sequence: CASSNRVEDTQYF. This chain joins TRBV19 and TRBJ2-3, with a possible D match to TRBD1 (6 bases). The CDR3 extends over 13 amino acids. The germline V and J ends were trimmed by 4 bases and 5 bases, with 10 bases remaining between them. Germline CDR1 is LNHDA and CDR2 is SQIVND (reference sequence).

CDR3 protein: CASSWDTYTGELFF. The CDR3 nucleotides are TGTGCCAGCAGTTGGGACACCTACACCGGGGAGCTGTTTTTT. This chain uses TRBV14 with TRBJ2-2; weak D call: TRBD1 (6 bases). From germline, CDR1 is SGHDN and CDR2 FVKESK. The CDR3 runs to 14 residues. Trimming removed 6 bases from V and 3 bases from J, with 11 bases in between.

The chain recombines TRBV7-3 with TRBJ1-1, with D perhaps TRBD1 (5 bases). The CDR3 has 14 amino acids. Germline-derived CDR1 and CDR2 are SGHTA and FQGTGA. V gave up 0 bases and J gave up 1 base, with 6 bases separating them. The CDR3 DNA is TGTGCCAGCAGCTTAACGGGGCGGAACACTGAAGCTTTCTTT. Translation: CASSLTGRNTEAFF.

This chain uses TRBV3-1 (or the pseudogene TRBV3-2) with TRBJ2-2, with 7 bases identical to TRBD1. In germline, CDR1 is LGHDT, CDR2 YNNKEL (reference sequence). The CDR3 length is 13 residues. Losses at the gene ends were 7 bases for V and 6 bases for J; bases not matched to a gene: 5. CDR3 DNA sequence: TGTGCCAGCAAGAAAGGGGGCCCCGGGGAGCTGTTTTTT. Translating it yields CASKKGGPGELFF.

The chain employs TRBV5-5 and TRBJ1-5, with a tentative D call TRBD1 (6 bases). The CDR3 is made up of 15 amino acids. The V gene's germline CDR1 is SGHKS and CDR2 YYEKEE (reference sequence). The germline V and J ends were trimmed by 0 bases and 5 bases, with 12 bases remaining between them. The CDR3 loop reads CASSLVIQGHQPQHF. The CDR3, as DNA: TGTGCCAGCAGCTTGGTGATACAGGGTCATCAGCCCCAGCATTTT.

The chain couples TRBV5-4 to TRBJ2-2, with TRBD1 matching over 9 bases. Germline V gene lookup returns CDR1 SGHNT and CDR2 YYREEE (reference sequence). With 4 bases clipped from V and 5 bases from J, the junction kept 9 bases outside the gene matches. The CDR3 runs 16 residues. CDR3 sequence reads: CASSPRTGARTGELFF. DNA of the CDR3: TGTGCCAGCAGCCCTCGGACAGGGGCGAGGACCGGGGAGCTGTTTTTT.

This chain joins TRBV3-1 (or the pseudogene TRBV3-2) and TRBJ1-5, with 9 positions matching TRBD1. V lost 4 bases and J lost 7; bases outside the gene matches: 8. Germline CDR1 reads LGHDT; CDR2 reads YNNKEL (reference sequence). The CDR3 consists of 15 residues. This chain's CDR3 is CASSRFPGQGQPQHF. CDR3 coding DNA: TGTGCCAGCAGCCGATTCCCGGGACAGGGACAGCCCCAGCATTTT.

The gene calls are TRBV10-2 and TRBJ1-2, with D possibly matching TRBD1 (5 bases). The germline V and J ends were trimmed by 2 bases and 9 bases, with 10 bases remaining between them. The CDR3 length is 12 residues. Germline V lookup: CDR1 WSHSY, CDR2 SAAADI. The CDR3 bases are TGCGCCAGCAGTGAGGGGTCAGGGAGCTACACCTTC. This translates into CASSEGSGSYTF.

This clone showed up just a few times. CDR3 sequence: CASSIFTEGGCSTEAFF. CDR3 coding DNA: TGTGCCAGCAGTATCTTTACCGAGGGGGGGTGTAGCACTGAAGCTTTCTTT. This chain uses TRBV6-4 with TRBJ1-1; D possibly corresponds to TRBD1 (6 bases). The V gene's germline CDR1 is MRHNA and CDR2 SNTAGT. This CDR3 has 17 amino acids. V was clipped by 5 bases and J by 4 bases, with 23 bases between them.

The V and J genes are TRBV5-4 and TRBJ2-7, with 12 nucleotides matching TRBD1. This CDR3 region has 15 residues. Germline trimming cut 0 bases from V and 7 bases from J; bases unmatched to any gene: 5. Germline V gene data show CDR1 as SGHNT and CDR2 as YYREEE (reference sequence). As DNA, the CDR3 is TGTGCCAGCAGCTTGGGGGGACAGGGGGCGCGTGAGCAGTACTTC. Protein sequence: CASSLGGQGAREQYF.

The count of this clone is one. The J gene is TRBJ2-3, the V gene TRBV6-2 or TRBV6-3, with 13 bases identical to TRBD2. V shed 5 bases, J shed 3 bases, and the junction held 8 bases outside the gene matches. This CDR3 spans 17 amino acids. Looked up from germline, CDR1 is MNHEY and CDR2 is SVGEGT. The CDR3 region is CASSKSGTSGKTDTQYF. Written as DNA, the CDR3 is TGTGCCAGCAGTAAATCAGGGACTAGCGGGAAGACAGATACGCAGTATTTT.

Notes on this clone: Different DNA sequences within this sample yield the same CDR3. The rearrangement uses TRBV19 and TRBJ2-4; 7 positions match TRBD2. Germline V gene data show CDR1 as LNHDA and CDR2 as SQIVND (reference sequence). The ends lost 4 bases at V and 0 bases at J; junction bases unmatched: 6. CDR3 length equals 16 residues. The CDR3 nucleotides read TGTGCCAGTAGTACGGGGCTAGCGGAAGCCAAAAACATTCAGTACTTC. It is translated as CASSTGLAEAKNIQYF.

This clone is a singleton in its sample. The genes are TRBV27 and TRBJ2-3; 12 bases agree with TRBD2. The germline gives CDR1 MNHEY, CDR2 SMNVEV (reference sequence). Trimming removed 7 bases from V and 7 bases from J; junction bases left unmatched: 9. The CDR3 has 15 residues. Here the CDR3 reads CASNFDGLAGNTQYF. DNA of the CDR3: TGTGCCAGCAACTTCGACGGACTAGCGGGAAATACGCAGTATTTT.

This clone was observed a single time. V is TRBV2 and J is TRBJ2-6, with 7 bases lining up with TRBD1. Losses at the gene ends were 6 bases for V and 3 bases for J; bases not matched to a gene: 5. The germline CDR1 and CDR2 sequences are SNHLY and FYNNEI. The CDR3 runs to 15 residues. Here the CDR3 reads CASSDTGVGANVLTF. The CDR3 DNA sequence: TGTGCCAGCAGCGACACAGGGGTTGGGGCCAACGTCCTGACTTTC.

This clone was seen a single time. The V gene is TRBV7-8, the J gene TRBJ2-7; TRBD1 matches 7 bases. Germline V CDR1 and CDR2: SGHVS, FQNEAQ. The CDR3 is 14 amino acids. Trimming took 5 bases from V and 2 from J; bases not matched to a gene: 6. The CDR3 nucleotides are TGTGCCAGCAGCCAGGGGGACAGCACCTACGAGCAGTACTTC. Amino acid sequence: CASSQGDSTYEQYF.